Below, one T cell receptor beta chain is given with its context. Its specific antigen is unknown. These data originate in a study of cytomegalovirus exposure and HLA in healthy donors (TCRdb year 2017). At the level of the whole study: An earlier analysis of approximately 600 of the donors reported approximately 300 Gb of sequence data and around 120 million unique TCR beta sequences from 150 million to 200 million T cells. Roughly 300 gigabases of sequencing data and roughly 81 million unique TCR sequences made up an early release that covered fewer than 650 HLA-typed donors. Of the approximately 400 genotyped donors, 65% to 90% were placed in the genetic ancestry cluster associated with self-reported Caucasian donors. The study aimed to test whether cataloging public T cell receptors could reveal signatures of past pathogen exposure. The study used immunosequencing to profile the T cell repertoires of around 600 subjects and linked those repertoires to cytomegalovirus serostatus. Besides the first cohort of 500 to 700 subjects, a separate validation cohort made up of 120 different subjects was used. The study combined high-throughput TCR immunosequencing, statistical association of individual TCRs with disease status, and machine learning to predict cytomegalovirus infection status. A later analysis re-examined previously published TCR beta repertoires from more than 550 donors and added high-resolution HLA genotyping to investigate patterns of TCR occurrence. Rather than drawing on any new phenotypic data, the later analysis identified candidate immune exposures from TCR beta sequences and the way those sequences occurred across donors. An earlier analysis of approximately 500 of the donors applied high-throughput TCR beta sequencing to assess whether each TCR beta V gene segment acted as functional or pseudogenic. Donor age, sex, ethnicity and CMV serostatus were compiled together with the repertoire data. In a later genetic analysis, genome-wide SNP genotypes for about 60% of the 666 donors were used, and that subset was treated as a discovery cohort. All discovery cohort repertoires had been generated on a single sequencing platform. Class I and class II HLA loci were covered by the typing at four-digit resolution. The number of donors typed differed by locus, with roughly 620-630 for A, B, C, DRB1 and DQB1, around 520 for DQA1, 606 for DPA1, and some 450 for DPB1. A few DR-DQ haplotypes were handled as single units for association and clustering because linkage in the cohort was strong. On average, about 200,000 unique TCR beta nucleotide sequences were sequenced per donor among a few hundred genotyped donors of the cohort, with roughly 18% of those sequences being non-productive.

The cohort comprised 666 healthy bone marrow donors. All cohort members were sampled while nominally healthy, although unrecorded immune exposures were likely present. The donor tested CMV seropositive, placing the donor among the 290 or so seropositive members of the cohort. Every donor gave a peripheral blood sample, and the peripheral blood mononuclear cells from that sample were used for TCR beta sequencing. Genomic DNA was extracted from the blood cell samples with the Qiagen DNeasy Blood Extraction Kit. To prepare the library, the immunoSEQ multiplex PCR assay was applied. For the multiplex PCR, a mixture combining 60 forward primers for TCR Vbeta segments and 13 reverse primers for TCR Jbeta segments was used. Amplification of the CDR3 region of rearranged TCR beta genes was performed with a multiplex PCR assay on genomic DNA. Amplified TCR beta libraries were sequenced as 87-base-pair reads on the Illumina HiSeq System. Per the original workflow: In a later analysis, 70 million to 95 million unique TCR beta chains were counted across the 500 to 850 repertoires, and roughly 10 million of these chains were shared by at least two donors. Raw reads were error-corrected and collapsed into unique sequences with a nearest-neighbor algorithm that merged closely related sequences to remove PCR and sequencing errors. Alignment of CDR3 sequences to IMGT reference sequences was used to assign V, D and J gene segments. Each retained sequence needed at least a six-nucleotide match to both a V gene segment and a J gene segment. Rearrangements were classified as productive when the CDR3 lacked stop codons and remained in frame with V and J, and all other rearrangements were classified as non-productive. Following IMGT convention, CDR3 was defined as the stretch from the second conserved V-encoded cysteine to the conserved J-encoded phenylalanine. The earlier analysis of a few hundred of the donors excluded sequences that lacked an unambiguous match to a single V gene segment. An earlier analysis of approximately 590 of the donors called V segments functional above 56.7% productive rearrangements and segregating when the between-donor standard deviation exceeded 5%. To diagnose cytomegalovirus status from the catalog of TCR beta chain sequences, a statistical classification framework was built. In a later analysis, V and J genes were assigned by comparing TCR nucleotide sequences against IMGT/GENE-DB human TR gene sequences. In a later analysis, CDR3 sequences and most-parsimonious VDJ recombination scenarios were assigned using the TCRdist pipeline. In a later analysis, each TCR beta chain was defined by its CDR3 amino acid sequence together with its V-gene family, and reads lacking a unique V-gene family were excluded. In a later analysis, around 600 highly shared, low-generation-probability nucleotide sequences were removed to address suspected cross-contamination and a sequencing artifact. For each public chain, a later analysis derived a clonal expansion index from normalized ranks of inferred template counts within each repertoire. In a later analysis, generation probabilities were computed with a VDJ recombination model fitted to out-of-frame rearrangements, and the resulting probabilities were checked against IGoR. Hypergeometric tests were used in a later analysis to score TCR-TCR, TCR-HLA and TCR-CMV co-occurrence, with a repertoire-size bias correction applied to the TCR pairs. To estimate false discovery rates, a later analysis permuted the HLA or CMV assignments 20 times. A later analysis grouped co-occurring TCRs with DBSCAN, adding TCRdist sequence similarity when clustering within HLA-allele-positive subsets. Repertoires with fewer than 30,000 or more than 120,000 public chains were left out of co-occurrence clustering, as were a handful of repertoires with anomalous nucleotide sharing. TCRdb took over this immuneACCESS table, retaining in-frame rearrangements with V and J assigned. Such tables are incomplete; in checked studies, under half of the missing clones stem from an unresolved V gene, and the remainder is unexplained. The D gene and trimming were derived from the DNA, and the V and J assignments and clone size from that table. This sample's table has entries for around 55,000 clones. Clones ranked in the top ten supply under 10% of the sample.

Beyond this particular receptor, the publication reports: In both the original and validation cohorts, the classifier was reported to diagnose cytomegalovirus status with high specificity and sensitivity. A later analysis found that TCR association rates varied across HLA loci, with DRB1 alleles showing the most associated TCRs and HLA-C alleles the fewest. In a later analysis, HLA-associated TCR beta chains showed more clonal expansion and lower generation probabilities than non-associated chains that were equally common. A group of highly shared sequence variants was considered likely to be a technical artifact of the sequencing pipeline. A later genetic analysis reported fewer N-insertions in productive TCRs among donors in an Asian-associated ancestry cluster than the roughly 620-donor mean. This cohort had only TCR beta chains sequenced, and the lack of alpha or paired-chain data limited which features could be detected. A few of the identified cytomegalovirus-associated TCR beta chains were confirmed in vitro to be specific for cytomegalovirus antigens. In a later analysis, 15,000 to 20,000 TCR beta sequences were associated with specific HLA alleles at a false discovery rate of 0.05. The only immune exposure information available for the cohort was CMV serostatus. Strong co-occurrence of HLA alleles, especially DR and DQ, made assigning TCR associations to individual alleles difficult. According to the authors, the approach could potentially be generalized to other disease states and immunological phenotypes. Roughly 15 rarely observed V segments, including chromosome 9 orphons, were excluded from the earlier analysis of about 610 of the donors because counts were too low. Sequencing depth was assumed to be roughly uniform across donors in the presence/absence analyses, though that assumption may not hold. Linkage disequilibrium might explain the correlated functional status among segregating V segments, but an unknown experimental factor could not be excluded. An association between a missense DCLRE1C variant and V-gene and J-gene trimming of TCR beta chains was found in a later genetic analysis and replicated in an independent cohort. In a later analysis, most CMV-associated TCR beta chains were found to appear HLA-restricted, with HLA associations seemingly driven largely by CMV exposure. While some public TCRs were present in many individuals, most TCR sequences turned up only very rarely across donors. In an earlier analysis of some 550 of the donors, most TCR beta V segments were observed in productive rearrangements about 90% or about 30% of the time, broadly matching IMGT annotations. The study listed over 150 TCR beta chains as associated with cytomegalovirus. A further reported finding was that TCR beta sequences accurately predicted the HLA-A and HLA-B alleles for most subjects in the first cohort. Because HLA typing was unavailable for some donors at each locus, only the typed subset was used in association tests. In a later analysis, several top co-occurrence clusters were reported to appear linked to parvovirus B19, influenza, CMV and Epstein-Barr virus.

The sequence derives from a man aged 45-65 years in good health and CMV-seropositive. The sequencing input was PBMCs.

The DNA sequence is TGTGCCAGCAGTTTGTCCGGGAATCAGCCCCAGCATTTT. It specifies CASSLSGNQPQHF. The rearranged segments are TRBV27 and TRBJ1-5; no confident D gene assignment can be made. The CDR1 and CDR2 encoded by the germline V gene (reference sequence) are MNHEY and SMNVEV. A distance of 7 bases separates the germline ends of V and J, which lose 3 bases and 4 bases respectively. The CDR3 spans 13 residues, from the cysteine through the phenylalanine. Solely the CDR3 DNA is kept, with 39 bases framed from the first base.